At least ten counts were recorded for the clone carrying this T cell receptor beta chain. Its target is unknown. This specimen comes from a study of T cells in Graves' hyperthyroidism and ophthalmopathy. Regarding the study as a whole: Blood samples included most of the expanded thyroid clonotypes exceeding 0.001. Researchers report that a 13 V-J model separated ophthalmopathy from stable hyperthyroidism.

Using RNA transcripts as the source, TCR beta CDR3 regions were amplified. With the HTBI primer set, the TCR CDR3 went through a first round of RT-PCR. TCRdb reprocessed the multiplex PCR reads via MiXCR and lists one record per CDR3 protein. This table has a few hundred thousand distinct CDR3 sequences, more than 12% appearing once. Germline V CDR1 and CDR2: SEHNR, FQNEAQ (reference sequence). With 5 bases removed from V and 0 bases from J, the gap between germline ends came to 10 bases. CDR3 length equals 14 residues. Clinical symptoms, serum thyroxine and TRAb, thyroid ultrasound and orbital computed tomography were used for the diagnoses.

The receptor's source is a woman aged 40 to 55 with Graves' hyperthyroidism that later progressed to Graves' ophthalmopathy. The chain uses TRBV7-9 and TRBJ1-1; D remains ambiguous. The sequenced sample consisted of blood. CDR3 in amino acids: CASSSTFMNTEAFF. DNA for the CDR3: TGTGCCAGCAGCAGCACCTTCATGAACACTGAAGCTTTCTTT.